This T cell receptor (beta chain) was identified in a study of shared clonotypes between healthy human individuals. Original methodology: ImmunoSEQ only sent back junction sequences with no quality scores, so filtering was done differently. Some clones are missing from TCRdb's copy, which holds only in-frame ones; the method was immunoSEQ multiplex PCR. For V, J and clone size, that table is used; D and trimming come from the DNA. The repertoire includes approximately 640,000 clones, 90% of them detected once, and 34% sits in the top ten. Trimming removed 3 bases at V and 3 bases at J, with 12 bases between. The CDR3 extends over 14 amino acids. The germline V gene encodes CDR1 LNHNV and CDR2 YYDKDF (reference sequence). Study findings and constraints: Rarefaction curves obtained for sorted subsets showed sequencing incomplete despite large depth.

Remarks on this clone: Its antigen is undetermined.

This chain uses TRBV15 with TRBJ2-7; D is ambiguous. The specimen was memory CD8+ T cells from PBMCs. Noted subset: CD45RO+ cells pooled with CCR7-negative TemRA cells. The sequence was obtained from a man between 18 and 35 years old in good health. Some clones in this sample may be carry-over from other donors' samples. Here the CDR3 DNA reads TGTGCCACCAGCAGGGGGATCGAAGTCTACGAGCAGTACTTC. Translated: CATSRGIEVYEQYF.